This entry is about one T cell receptor (beta chain). The target antigen is unknown. These data are taken from a study of T-cell memory formation after mild COVID-19. General study points: Later expanders leaned toward CD4+, whereas clones contracting from day 15 to 85 were balanced CD4/CD8. Of the contracting clones, CD4+ ones lay mainly in CM and EM, and CD8+ ones in EMRA. Day 37-peaking second-wave clones had unconfirmed SARS-CoV-2 specificity.

From 5'RACE with constant-segment primers came TCR alpha and TCR beta cDNA libraries that carried sample barcodes and UMIs. TCRdb itself ran the 5' RACE reads through MiXCR, one entry per CDR3 protein. Of 550,000 to 650,000 distinct CDR3 sequences in the sample, roughly 17% were seen once. Germline V gene lookup returns CDR1 LNHDA and CDR2 SQIVND (reference sequence). After removal of 7 bases from V and 1 base from J, the junction contained 6 bases not matched to a gene. This CDR3 region has 15 residues. The sequence came from an adult woman who had mild COVID-19 (a few samples of this study predate the infection). Cell type and time point are not known. Sequenced material: PBMCs or a T cell subset sorted from them (not recorded which). The chain links TRBV19 to TRBJ2-3, with 9 positions matching TRBD2. The CDR3 region is CASKLAGVGTDTQYF. The CDR3 DNA reads TGTGCCAGTAAATTAGCGGGAGTAGGCACAGATACGCAGTATTTT.